The 12 T cell receptor beta chains given below trace back to one sample, sequenced in a study of control samples from healthy donors and cancer patients. Clones were sequenced by immunoSEQ multiplex PCR, and TCRdb holds only the in-frame ones, with some missing. The sample includes 95,000 to 100,000 clones, about 89% of them seen just once. The sequencing sample was made of blood. These receptors all come from a man aged 25-40 years in good health.

V usage is TRBV6-5 and J usage is TRBJ1-1; D is possibly TRBD1 (6 bases). Germline-derived CDR1 and CDR2 are MNHEY and SVGAGI. Trimming removed 6 bases from V and 9 bases from J, with 11 bases in between. The CDR3 covers 11 residues. The CDR3 region has the DNA TGTGCCAGCAGCTACACAGGGAAAGCTTTCTTT. It encodes CASSYTGKAFF.

This chain uses TRBV6-4 with TRBJ2-2; no reliable D call. The CDR3 contains 15 residues. Germline CDR1 is MRHNA and CDR2 is SNTAGT. V was pared by 5 bases and J by 2 bases, with 12 bases between. This CDR3 reads CASSTYSSNTGELFF. The DNA of the CDR3 is TGTGCCAGCAGTACATACAGCTCAAACACCGGGGAGCTGTTTTTT.

V is TRBV2 and J is TRBJ2-5; tentatively, D is TRBD1 or TRBD2 (5 bases each). This CDR3 has 16 residues. Germline V gene lookup returns CDR1 SNHLY and CDR2 FYNNEI. V dropped 6 bases and J dropped 1 base, with 18 bases sitting between them. The CDR3 DNA is TGTGCCAGCAGGCGTAACCGGGACCCCTTCCAAGAGACCCAGTACTTC. As protein: CASRRNRDPFQETQYF.

The chain couples TRBV7-6 to TRBJ2-1; D uncertain. The CDR3 sequence is 16 residues long. V gave up 5 bases and J gave up 7 bases, with 21 bases separating them. The germline CDR1 and CDR2 sequences are SGHVS and FNYEAQ. The DNA of the CDR3 is TGTGCCAGCAGCCATGGGCCATATAAAGGGTTTAATGAGCAGTTCTTC. It is translated as CASSHGPYKGFNEQFF.

V and J are TRBV7-9 and TRBJ1-1, with 8 positions matching TRBD1. Germline V gives CDR1 SEHNR, CDR2 FQNEAQ (reference sequence). The trim removed 4 bases at V and 0 bases at J, leaving 7 bases unmatched. CDR3 length: 16 residues. The CDR3 DNA reads as TGTGCCAGCAGCTCCCCGCGGGACAGGCTGAACACTGAAGCTTTCTTT. As protein: CASSSPRDRLNTEAFF.

The sample holds many counts of this clone. This chain joins TRBV7-2 and TRBJ1-4, with D possibly TRBD1 on 5 matching bases. Between the trimmed V and J ends, which lost 3 bases and 8 bases, there was a span of 10 bases. CDR1 is SGHTA, CDR2 FQGNSA, per germline. CDR3 length equals 13 residues. The CDR3 spells CASSFRDREKLFF. DNA of the CDR3: TGTGCCAGCAGCTTCCGGGACCGCGAAAAACTGTTTTTT.

CDR3 in amino acids: CASRKTSGGKADTQYF. As DNA, the CDR3 is TGTGCCAGCAGGAAAACTAGCGGGGGGAAGGCAGATACGCAGTATTTT. The chain uses TRBV21-1 and TRBJ2-3; whether TRBD2, the table's D call, matches the DNA was not checked. TRBV21-1 constitutes a pseudogene. There are 16 residues in the CDR3.

The V call is TRBV15, the J call TRBJ1-1, with unresolved D. The CDR3 extends over 11 amino acids. V gave up 1 base and J gave up 8 bases, with 5 bases separating them. Germline CDR1 is LNHNV and CDR2 is YYDKDF (reference sequence). The CDR3 sequence: CATSRGREAFF. CDR3 DNA sequence: TGTGCCACCAGCAGAGGCCGAGAAGCTTTCTTT.

V is TRBV9 and J is TRBJ2-2; TRBD1 agrees at 9 bases. In germline, CDR1 is SGDLS, CDR2 YYNGEE. The CDR3 runs 14 residues. Trimming removed 3 bases from V and 7 bases from J; junction bases left unmatched: 4. The CDR3 is CASSGDRAVGELFF. The CDR3 DNA is TGTGCCAGCAGCGGGGACAGGGCGGTCGGGGAGCTGTTTTTT.

The V call is TRBV5-1, the J call TRBJ1-1, with unresolved D. Trimming shortened V by 1 base and J by 12 bases, and 13 bases separated the two germline ends. CDR1 is SGHRS and CDR2 is YFSETQ in the germline V gene. The CDR3 length is 12 residues. The CDR3 loop is CASSLSPTRTFF. As DNA, the CDR3 is TGCGCCAGCAGCTTGTCCCCGACGAGGACTTTCTTT.

V is TRBV28 and J is TRBJ1-2; no clear D. The germline V gene has CDR1 MDHEN and CDR2 SYDVKM. This CDR3 contains 13 residues. Between the trimmed V and J ends, which lost 3 bases and 6 bases, there was a span of 11 bases. CDR3 loop: CASSLWRLDGYTF. DNA of the CDR3: TGTGCCAGCAGTTTGTGGAGGTTGGATGGCTACACCTTC.

V is TRBV27 and J is TRBJ1-2, with TRBD1 matching over 11 bases. After removal of 4 bases from V and 8 bases from J, the junction contained 12 bases not matched to a gene. The germline CDR1 and CDR2 sequences are MNHEY and SMNVEV (reference sequence). The CDR3 is 16 residues long. This chain's CDR3 is CASSSTRTGGAWGYTF. CDR3 coding DNA: TGTGCCAGCAGTTCCACCCGGACAGGGGGCGCCTGGGGCTACACCTTC.